This entry lists 10 T cell receptor beta chains sequenced from one sample in a study of persistence of HIV-infected CD4 T cells. The libraries were made with immunoSEQ version 4 in survey mode. Sequenced by immunoSEQ multiplex PCR; TCRdb stores in-frame clones only, minus some. The sample includes fewer than 35,000 clones, about four fifths seen only once; the top ten take roughly 6.7%. Cells were stimulated with CMV-infected fibroblast lysates at approximately 10 ug/mL. Memory cells lacking CD40L and CD69 with high CD45RO were sorted. Antigens for these TCRs are unknown. The sample here was CD4+ T cells sorted from PBMCs after approximately 20-hour stimulation, taken from a patient who received antiretroviral therapy. The receptors were sampled from an adult woman with HIV who was CMV-seropositive.

The rearrangement links TRBV18 to TRBJ2-1; weak D call: TRBD1 (6 bases). This CDR3 spans 15 amino acids. Between the trimmed V and J ends, which lost 6 bases and 4 bases, there was a span of 16 bases. The V gene's germline CDR1 is KGHSH and CDR2 LQKENI. CDR3 sequence reads: CASSRDISAYNEQFF. In DNA form, the CDR3 reads TGTGCCAGCTCGAGGGACATCTCCGCTTACAATGAGCAGTTCTTC.

In nucleotides, the CDR3 is TGTGCCAGCAGTTCCTGGCAGAACACTGAAGCTTTCTTT. It is translated as CASSSWQNTEAFF. The V and J genes are TRBV6-2 or TRBV6-3 and TRBJ1-1; D gene ambiguous. The CDR3 has 13 amino acids. Per the germline V gene, CDR1 is MNHEY and CDR2 is SVGEGT. Trimming removed 4 bases from V and 1 base from J, with 7 bases in between.

This chain links TRBV15 with TRBJ1-1; D is unresolved. Trimming cost V 1 base and J 4 bases, with 10 bases left between them. CDR1 is LNHNV and CDR2 is YYDKDF in the germline V gene (reference sequence). The CDR3 length is 14 residues. The CDR3 DNA sequence: TGTGCCACCAGCAGAGGGGGTGGTATCACTGAAGCTTTCTTT. This gives the protein CATSRGGGITEAFF.

The rearrangement links TRBV7-2 to TRBJ2-2; 8 bases are a match to TRBD1. CDR1 and CDR2 (germline): SGHTA, FQGNSA. Losses at the gene ends were 5 bases for V and 3 bases for J; bases not matched to a gene: 11. The CDR3 totals 17 residues. CDR3 DNA sequence: TGTGCCAGCAGCCCCCGACAGGGGTTGTACGACACCGGGGAGCTGTTTTTT. Amino acid sequence: CASSPRQGLYDTGELFF.

The chain links TRBV10-3 to TRBJ2-4; D unclear. CDR1 is ENHRY and CDR2 is SYGVKD in the germline V gene. The CDR3 has 15 amino acids. Trimming cost V 8 bases and J 1 base, with 15 bases left between them. CDR3 amino acids: CAIARADGAKNIQYF. CDR3 coding DNA: TGTGCCATCGCTCGGGCGGATGGGGCCAAAAACATTCAGTACTTC.

This clone is medium-sized within its sample. The chain couples TRBV27 to TRBJ2-7; 8 nucleotides match TRBD1. This CDR3 is built from 14 residues. The ends lost 1 base at V and 7 bases at J; junction bases unmatched: 6. Germline V gene sequence: CDR1 MNHEY, CDR2 SMNVEV (reference sequence). CDR3: CASSLLGQGVEQYF. The CDR3 nucleotides read TGTGCCAGCAGTTTATTAGGACAGGGTGTGGAGCAGTACTTC.

V and J are TRBV6-5 and TRBJ2-5; D is unresolved. V lost 6 bases and J 2 bases, leaving 16 bases between the germline ends. The length of the CDR3 is 15 residues. Germline values: CDR1 MNHEY, CDR2 SVGAGI. The CDR3 protein is CASSNPLTVQETQYF. CDR3 coding DNA: TGTGCCAGCAGCAACCCATTAACAGTACAAGAGACCCAGTACTTC.

There are a few counts of this clone. The chain employs TRBV7-2 and TRBJ2-1; D is perhaps TRBD1 or TRBD2 (5 bases each). Germline-derived CDR1 and CDR2 are SGHTA and FQGNSA. The CDR3 runs 13 residues. Trimming cost V 3 bases and J 6 bases, with 9 bases left between them. The CDR3 reads CASSLSGANEQFF. CDR3 bases: TGTGCCAGCAGCTTGTCCGGGGCCAATGAGCAGTTCTTC.

The chain uses TRBV13 and TRBJ1-6; D gene unclear. Trimming pared 1 base from V and 9 bases from J, leaving 10 bases between. This CDR3 is built from 14 residues. Germline V CDR1 and CDR2: PRHDT, FYEKMQ (reference sequence). The CDR3 DNA reads TGTGCCAGCAGCTTAGAGGGCAACAGTTCACCCCTCCACTTT. Its protein is CASSLEGNSSPLHF.

V and J are TRBV5-4 and TRBJ2-1; 8 bases match TRBD2. Looked up from germline, CDR1 is SGHNT and CDR2 is YYREEE (reference sequence). V dropped 1 base and J dropped 13; count of bases not matched to a gene: 13. The CDR3 is 15 amino acids. In DNA form, the CDR3 reads TGTGCCAGCAGCTTGAGCGGGGGCCCCCAGTTTGCCCAGTTCTTC. This gives the protein CASSLSGGPQFAQFF.